A single sample is the source of the 27 T cell receptor beta chains below, sequenced in a study of T cell changes during pregnancy in multiple sclerosis. Here immunoSEQ multiplex PCR was the method, and the copy in TCRdb shows in-frame clones only, minus some. The sample lists tens of thousands of clones; around 90% were seen once. Sequences were derived from CD8+ T cells from peripheral blood mononuclear cells, sampled after pregnancy. The receptors originated from a female donor in good health, enrolled as a control in a pregnancy study.

The chain carries TRBV6-1 and TRBJ2-7, with TRBD2 identical over 9 bases. V gave up 8 bases and J gave up 6 bases; unmatched junction bases: 8. Looked up from germline, CDR1 is MNHNS and CDR2 is SASEGT. The CDR3 consists of 13 residues. CDR3 amino acids: CASGAGGGPEQYF. In nucleotides, the CDR3 is TGTGCCAGCGGAGCGGGGGGCGGTCCCGAGCAGTACTTC.

V is TRBV7-2 and J is TRBJ2-6; D is perhaps TRBD2 (5 bases). The CDR3 has 16 amino acids. Germline lookup yields CDR1 SGHTA and CDR2 FQGNSA. Trimming left V 5 bases short and J 2 bases short, with 13 bases between. CDR3 nucleotides: TGTGCCAGCAGCAAAGACCCCGGGGCTGGGGCCAACGTCCTGACTTTC. Translation: CASSKDPGAGANVLTF.

This clone showed up just a few times. The rearrangement links TRBV6-1 to TRBJ1-6; 8 bases fit TRBD1. Germline loops: CDR1 MNHNS, CDR2 SASEGT. The V segment lost 3 bases and the J segment 9 bases; nucleotides outside the gene matches: 4. CDR3 length equals 14 residues. This chain's CDR3 is CASSDTGGASPLHF. Written as DNA, the CDR3 is TGTGCCAGCAGTGACACAGGGGGGGCTTCACCCCTCCACTTT.

V usage is TRBV19 and J usage is TRBJ1-6; 7 bases are shared with TRBD1. V dropped 5 bases and J dropped 8; count of bases not matched to a gene: 9. The germline gives CDR1 LNHDA, CDR2 SQIVND (reference sequence). The CDR3 has 15 residues. The CDR3 DNA is TGTGCCAGTAGTGTAACGGGACAGCCTCATTCACCCCTCCACTTT. It specifies CASSVTGQPHSPLHF. The full variable domain, completed using reference TRBV19 and TRBJ1-6, is DGGITQSPKYLFRKEGQNVTLSCEQNLNHDAMYWYRQDPGQGLRLIYYSQIVNDFQKGDIAEGYSVSREKKESFPLTVTSAQKNPTAFYLCASSVTGQPHSPLHFGNGTRLTVT.

The chain couples TRBV27 to TRBJ1-1; 7 nucleotides align to TRBD1. Germline V CDR1 and CDR2: MNHEY, SMNVEV (reference sequence). V lost 6 bases to trimming and J lost 0 bases; unmatched junction nucleotides: 1. This CDR3 is 13 amino acids long. The CDR3, as DNA: TGTGCCAGCAGGACAGGGATGAACACTGAAGCTTTCTTT. Its protein is CASRTGMNTEAFF.

This chain joins TRBV5-6 and TRBJ1-2, with 8 bases aligning to TRBD1. Germline values: CDR1 SGHDT, CDR2 YYEEEE. The CDR3 has 15 amino acids. The V segment lost 3 bases and the J segment 5 bases; nucleotides outside the gene matches: 9. The CDR3 DNA reads TGTGCCAGCAGCTCCCCTAAGGACAGGGAATATGGCTACACCTTC. As protein: CASSSPKDREYGYTF.

This chain connects TRBV2 to TRBJ2-4, with a tentative D call TRBD1 (5 bases). The V and J ends lost 1 base and 6 bases respectively, with 10 bases between them. Germline CDR1 reads SNHLY; CDR2 reads FYNNEI. This CDR3 contains 14 residues. The CDR3 loop reads CASSEGQGGNIQYF. The CDR3 region has the DNA TGTGCCAGCAGTGAAGGGCAGGGTGGAAACATTCAGTACTTC.

The CDR3 region has the DNA TGTGCCAGCAGCTTAGGGGCCCATGAGCAGTTCTTC. Amino acid sequence: CASSLGAHEQFF. V and J are TRBV7-9 and TRBJ2-1, with D unclear. Looked up from germline, CDR1 is SEHNR and CDR2 is FQNEAQ (reference sequence). The length of the CDR3 is 12 residues. V was shortened by 1 base and J by 8 bases, with 6 bases between the two germline ends.

V usage is TRBV28 and J usage is TRBJ2-3; 8 bases align to TRBD2. V was pared by 10 bases and J by 3 bases, with 15 bases of the junction left unmatched. The V gene's germline CDR1 is MDHEN and CDR2 SYDVKM. The CDR3 is made up of 16 amino acids. CDR3 loop: CATSNKGGGLTDTQYF. The DNA of the CDR3 is TGTGCCACCTCCAACAAGGGCGGGGGGCTTACAGATACGCAGTATTTT.

The gene calls are TRBV9 and TRBJ2-1, with D possibly TRBD1 on 5 matching bases. CDR3 length: 17 amino acids. Per the germline V gene, CDR1 is SGDLS and CDR2 is YYNGEE. Deletions cut 0 bases from V and 4 bases from J, with 17 bases between. CDR3 in amino acids: CASSVDRISGRYNEQFF. CDR3 in DNA: TGTGCCAGCAGCGTAGACAGGATCTCAGGCAGATACAATGAGCAGTTCTTC.

J is TRBJ2-1 and V is TRBV5-5, with TRBD2 matching over 7 bases. The CDR3 totals 13 residues. The ends lost 4 bases at V and 7 bases at J; junction bases unmatched: 5. Germline V gene data show CDR1 as SGHKS and CDR2 as YYEKEE (reference sequence). DNA for the CDR3: TGTGCCAGCAGCGGATTGGGGGGGAATGAGCAGTTCTTC. Protein sequence: CASSGLGGNEQFF. The full variable domain, with the rest looked up from reference TRBV5-5 and TRBJ2-1, is DAGVTQSPTHLIKTRGQQVTLRCSPISGHKSVSWYQQVLGQGPQFIFQYYEKEERGRGNFPDRFSARQFPNYSSELNVNALLLGDSALYLCASSGLGGNEQFFGPGTRLTVL.

The sample holds a few counts of this clone. The rearrangement uses TRBV9 and TRBJ2-1; D possibly corresponds to TRBD2 (5 bases). V lost 1 base and J lost 4, with 12 bases in between. Germline V gene lookup returns CDR1 SGDLS and CDR2 YYNGEE. The CDR3 consists of 15 residues. CDR3 DNA: TGTGCCAGCAGCGTACCCAGCGGTACTTACAATGAGCAGTTCTTC. Amino acids: CASSVPSGTYNEQFF.

This clone was recorded a few times. The V call is TRBV13, the J call TRBJ1-2, with 7 nucleotides matching TRBD1. The V segment lost 0 bases and the J segment 6 bases; nucleotides outside the gene matches: 13. Germline-derived CDR1 and CDR2 are PRHDT and FYEKMQ (reference sequence). This CDR3 contains 17 residues. The CDR3 sequence: CASSLGMRGLSSHGYTF. The CDR3 DNA reads TGTGCCAGCAGCTTAGGCATGAGGGGGCTAAGTTCACATGGCTACACCTTC.

The V gene is TRBV27, the J gene TRBJ1-3; 8 nucleotides match TRBD1. Germline loops: CDR1 MNHEY, CDR2 SMNVEV (reference sequence). The CDR3 has 15 residues. Trimming at V came to 6 bases and at J to 2 bases, leaving 6 bases not matched to a gene. CDR3 DNA: TGTGCCAGCAGGAAAACAGGGGGAACTGGAAACACCATATATTTT. It encodes CASRKTGGTGNTIYF.

The chain employs TRBV5-1 and TRBJ2-5; tentative D call: TRBD2 (5 bases). V was trimmed by 4 bases and J by 5 bases, leaving 15 bases between them. The CDR3 loop spans 14 amino acids. Germline CDR1 SGHRS, CDR2 YFSETQ. The CDR3 loop is CASSGEQRGETQYF. For the CDR3, the DNA is TGCGCCAGCAGCGGGGAGCAGCGAGGGGAGACCCAGTACTTC.

The CDR3 loop reads CASSYSPGQGFGEQYF. The CDR3 nucleotides are TGTGCCAGCAGTTACTCACCGGGACAGGGATTTGGTGAGCAGTACTTC. The chain carries TRBV6-6 and TRBJ2-5; 9 bases match TRBD1. The V segment lost 0 bases and the J segment 11 bases; nucleotides outside the gene matches: 13. The length of the CDR3 is 16 residues. Germline V CDR1 and CDR2: MNHNY, SVGAGI (reference sequence).

This chain uses TRBV19 with TRBJ1-1; D ambiguous. From germline, CDR1 is LNHDA and CDR2 SQIVND (reference sequence). The ends were cut back, 3 bases at V and 1 base at J, with 6 bases in the middle. This CDR3 spans 13 amino acids. In DNA, the CDR3 is TGTGCCAGTAGTATTACAGAGAACACTGAAGCTTTCTTT. It encodes CASSITENTEAFF.

This clone appeared once. V is TRBV19 and J is TRBJ2-3, with D possibly matching TRBD2 (5 bases). CDR3 length: 15 residues. The V end was cut by 5 bases, the J end by 4 bases, with 16 bases between. Germline CDR1 and CDR2: LNHDA and SQIVND (reference sequence). The CDR3 is CASSLVDGVPDTQYF. The CDR3 region has the DNA TGTGCCAGTAGTCTTGTGGACGGGGTCCCAGATACGCAGTATTTT.

V is TRBV14 and J is TRBJ2-1, with D possibly matching TRBD2 (6 bases). With 3 bases removed from V and 4 bases from J, the gap between germline ends came to 10 bases. The germline CDR1 and CDR2 sequences are SGHDN and FVKESK. The CDR3 is 14 amino acids. CDR3 residues: CASSHRDFYNEQFF. The CDR3 DNA is TGTGCCAGCAGCCATCGGGACTTTTACAATGAGCAGTTCTTC.

This rearrangement joins TRBV4-3 to TRBJ2-1; 9 bases line up with TRBD2. Germline CDR1 reads LGHNA; CDR2 reads YSLEER. The CDR3 is 15 amino acids. J was trimmed by 4 bases and V by 6 bases; bases with no gene match: 7. The CDR3 sequence is CASSPGGGAYNEQFF. The CDR3 DNA reads TGCGCCAGCAGTCCTGGCGGGGGGGCTTACAATGAGCAGTTCTTC.

This clone was observed a single time. The gene calls are TRBV7-9 and TRBJ2-1; 8 bases line up with TRBD2. V was pared by 5 bases and J by 6 bases, with 15 bases of the junction left unmatched. Germline V gene lookup returns CDR1 SEHNR and CDR2 FQNEAQ (reference sequence). The CDR3 is made up of 17 amino acids. The CDR3 is CASSELSGGLSRNEQFF. In DNA form, the CDR3 reads TGTGCCAGCAGCGAATTAAGCGGGGGCCTCTCACGCAATGAGCAGTTCTTC.

The rearrangement uses TRBV29-1 and TRBJ2-7, with D possibly matching TRBD1 (8 bases). CDR1 and CDR2 (germline): SQVTM, ANQGSEA. The ends were cut back, 4 bases at V and 3 bases at J, with 13 bases in the middle. The CDR3 is 13 amino acids. The CDR3: CSVGTGTIYEQYF. Written as DNA, the CDR3 is TGCAGCGTTGGGACAGGGACTATCTACGAGCAGTACTTC.

The gene calls are TRBV6-5 and TRBJ2-1, with 12 bases matching TRBD1. The V and J ends lost 6 bases and 9 bases, in that order; junction bases with no gene match: 9. Germline assignment: CDR1 MNHEY and CDR2 SVGAGI. This CDR3 has 15 amino acids. CDR3: CASRNPGQGAGEQFF. In DNA form, the CDR3 reads TGTGCCAGCAGAAACCCGGGACAGGGGGCTGGTGAGCAGTTCTTC.

The J gene is TRBJ2-7, the V gene TRBV10-1; TRBD1 matches 10 bases. The V segment lost 2 bases and the J segment 2 bases; nucleotides outside the gene matches: 3. The germline V gene has CDR1 WNHNN and CDR2 SYGVQD (reference sequence). This CDR3 spans 15 amino acids. The CDR3: CASSEGGTGAYEQYF. The CDR3 DNA sequence: TGCGCCAGCAGTGAGGGGGGGACAGGGGCCTACGAGCAGTACTTC.

This clone was detected once. V gene TRBV27 combines with J gene TRBJ2-3; D may be TRBD2 (6 bases). The CDR3 is made up of 14 amino acids. V gave up 3 bases and J gave up 4 bases, with 11 bases separating them. Per the germline V gene, CDR1 is MNHEY and CDR2 is SMNVEV (reference sequence). CDR3 sequence (DNA): TGTGCCAGCAGTTTTTCGGCTAGCGCAGATACGCAGTATTTT. Translating it yields CASSFSASADTQYF.

The chain recombines TRBV27 with TRBJ1-2; D is uncertain. Trimming pared 6 bases from V and 5 bases from J, leaving 19 bases between. Germline-derived CDR1 and CDR2 are MNHEY and SMNVEV (reference sequence). This CDR3 contains 15 residues. Here the CDR3 reads CASSPIPGAAYGYTF. In DNA form, the CDR3 reads TGTGCCAGCAGCCCCATCCCGGGAGCTGCGTATGGCTACACCTTC.

The chain joins TRBV9 to TRBJ1-6, with a weak D call TRBD1 (6 bases). V lost 4 bases to trimming and J lost 5 bases, with 16 bases between them. Germline CDR1 reads SGDLS; CDR2 reads YYNGEE. The CDR3 totals 16 residues. The CDR3 coding sequence is TGTGCCAGCAGCCCCACATCCCCAGGGGATAATTCACCCCTCCACTTT. It specifies CASSPTSPGDNSPLHF.